This T cell receptor (beta chain) was sequenced in a study of blood T cell repertoires in COVID-19. Across the study: From T cells, B-cell-depleted T cells, or PBMCs came the material, which was cDNA or gDNA.

This CDR3 is built from 16 residues. V dropped 2 bases and J dropped 2 bases, with 13 bases sitting between them. Per germline, CDR1 SGDLS and CDR2 YYNGEE. In the source study's methods: Estimation of nucleated cell counts was performed using reference gene primer amplification. Profiled with immunoSEQ multiplex PCR; TCRdb holds only in-frame clones, not every one. V, J and clone size derive from that table, while D and trimming were established from the DNA sequence. The data hold around 300,000 clones, with approximately 86% observed a single time. Patients at the Seattle site were enrolled during active infection and followed longitudinally.

The clonotype comes from a woman aged 70-85 years with COVID-19, enrolled during active disease. The material sequenced was peripheral blood. The chain carries TRBV9 and TRBJ2-2, with D perhaps TRBD2 (5 bases). CDR3 in amino acids: CASSVSRRDNTGELFF. DNA of the CDR3: TGTGCCAGCAGCGTGAGTAGACGGGATAACACCGGGGAGCTGTTTTTT.